This T cell receptor beta chain stems from a study of OX40 agonist ivuxolimab in advanced cancers. Clones were read by immunoSEQ multiplex PCR, and TCRdb kept only the in-frame ones, dropping some. The sample carries approximately 40,000 clones, roughly 83% recorded once. The CDR3 contains 17 residues. With V trimmed by 6 bases and J by 0 bases, 10 bases remained unmatched. Looked up from germline, CDR1 is MNHEY and CDR2 is SMNVEV (reference sequence). Excluded were patients having autoimmune disease history or systemic immunosuppression. The sampling schedule covered blood at baseline, cycle 4 day 1, and cycle 7 day 1.

The chain has TRBV27 and TRBJ2-4, with 8 bases that match TRBD1. The TCR originated in an adult with an advanced solid tumor such as melanoma, head and neck, liver or kidney cancer. The material was CD4+ or CD8+ T cells sorted from blood, obtained in a trial of the OX40 agonist ivuxolimab. The CDR3 reads CASSQDRVALAKNIQYF. In DNA form, the CDR3 reads TGTGCCAGCAGCCAGGACAGGGTAGCTTTAGCCAAAAACATTCAGTACTTC.